These 17 T cell receptor beta chains share one sample of origin, sequenced in a study of blood T cell repertoires in COVID-19. Method: immunoSEQ multiplex PCR; TCRdb's copy keeps in-frame clones and lacks some. The table lists 100,000 to 130,000 clones, more than 70% of them singletons. Sequencing used peripheral blood. These receptors were collected from a man aged 35 to 55 with active or convalescent COVID-19.

The J gene is TRBJ2-1, the V gene TRBV12-5, with D maybe TRBD2 (5 bases). The CDR3 runs to 13 residues. CDR1 and CDR2 from the germline V gene are LGHNT and FRNRAP. Trimming removed 0 bases at V and 9 bases at J, with 9 bases between. DNA of the CDR3: TGTGCTAGTGGTTTGGTAGTAGGAGGTGAGCAGTTCTTC. This codes for CASGLVVGGEQFF.

The rearrangement joins TRBV20-1 to TRBJ1-2; D gene unclear. The CDR3 consists of 11 residues. V shed 0 bases and J shed 8 bases, with 7 bases lying between them. Germline-derived CDR1 and CDR2 are DFQATT and SNEGSKA (reference sequence). The CDR3 sequence: CSARDSQGYTF. CDR3 nucleotide sequence: TGCAGTGCTAGAGATTCCCAGGGCTACACCTTC.

The chain is built from TRBV28 and TRBJ2-1; TRBD2 might be the D (6 bases). Germline CDR1 MDHEN, CDR2 SYDVKM. The CDR3 loop spans 15 amino acids. The ends were cut back, 4 bases at V and 6 bases at J, with 16 bases in the middle. CDR3 in amino acids: CASSSPRGAANEQFF. In nucleotides, the CDR3 is TGTGCCAGCAGTTCTCCCCGCGGGGCAGCCAATGAGCAGTTCTTC.

The chain joins TRBV18 to TRBJ1-2; 9 bases agree with TRBD1. CDR1 is KGHSH, CDR2 LQKENI, per germline. V was clipped by 5 bases and J by 13 bases; unmatched bases: 8. This CDR3 has 12 residues. CDR3: CASSSQGAGGTF. The CDR3, as DNA: TGTGCCAGCTCATCACAGGGGGCTGGAGGCACCTTC.

CDR3 protein: CAWDSSSYNSPLHF. In DNA, the CDR3 is TGTGCCTGGGACAGTAGCTCCTATAATTCACCCCTCCACTTT. The V call is TRBV30, the J call TRBJ1-6; a weak D match, TRBD1 (5 bases). The germline gives CDR1 GTSNPN, CDR2 SVGIG (reference sequence). V was cut by 5 bases and J by 0 bases, with 8 bases left in between. The CDR3 extends over 14 amino acids.

As for this clone: The same CDR3 also results from other DNA sequences found in this sample. The gene calls are TRBV28 and TRBJ2-1, with 12 bases fitting TRBD2. CDR3 length equals 15 residues. CDR1 and CDR2 from the germline V gene are MDHEN and SYDVKM. Trimming at V came to 0 bases and at J to 6 bases, leaving 0 bases not matched to a gene. The CDR3 is CASSLWTSGSNEQFF. The CDR3 DNA follows: TGTGCCAGCAGTTTATGGACTAGCGGGAGCAATGAGCAGTTCTTC. Full variable domain (missing parts from reference TRBV28 and TRBJ2-1): DVKVTQSSRYLVKRTGEKVFLECVQDMDHENMFWYRQDPGLGLRLIYFSYDVKMKEKGDIPEGYSVSREKKERFSLILESASTNQTSMYLCASSLWTSGSNEQFFGPGTRLTVL.

As DNA, the CDR3 is TGCGCCAGCAGCTTATTCACAGGGGCGCAGGCCAAAAACATTCAGTACTTC. Encoded protein: CASSLFTGAQAKNIQYF. This chain links TRBV5-1 with TRBJ2-4, with TRBD1 matching over 7 bases. This CDR3 has 17 residues. Germline V CDR1 and CDR2: SGHRS, YFSETQ. The V and J ends lost 2 bases and 1 base, in that order; junction bases with no gene match: 9.

V usage is TRBV19 and J usage is TRBJ1-1, with TRBD1 identical over 9 bases. Germline trimming cut 6 bases from V and 4 bases from J; bases unmatched to any gene: 9. The CDR3 runs to 15 residues. The V gene's germline CDR1 is LNHDA and CDR2 SQIVND (reference sequence). The DNA for the CDR3 is TGTGCCAGTAGAGGACAGGGGCCGAGAGGCACTGAAGCTTTCTTT. Protein: CASRGQGPRGTEAFF.

The rearrangement joins TRBV5-1 to TRBJ2-3; D is possibly TRBD2 (5 bases). Deletions cut 0 bases from V and 2 bases from J, with 7 bases between. CDR3 size: 14 residues. Germline V gives CDR1 SGHRS, CDR2 YFSETQ. The CDR3 bases are TGCGCCAGCAGCTTGGCTAGCAACACAGATACGCAGTATTTT. Protein: CASSLASNTDTQYF. Combining the CDR3 with reference TRBV5-1 and TRBJ2-3 gives the whole variable domain KAGVTQTPRYLIKTRGQQVTLSCSPISGHRSVSWYQQTPGQGLQFLFEYFSETQRNKGNFPGRFSGRQFSNSRSEMNVSTLELGDSALYLCASSLASNTDTQYFGPGTRLTVL.

The V call is TRBV9, the J call TRBJ2-7, with 7 bases fitting TRBD1. The CDR3 extends over 14 amino acids. Germline V lookup: CDR1 SGDLS, CDR2 YYNGEE. Trimming at V came to 4 bases and at J to 4 bases, leaving 8 bases not matched to a gene. The CDR3 nucleotides are TGTGCCAGCAGCTTTGGACAGGAACCTTACGAGCAGTACTTC. Protein: CASSFGQEPYEQYF.

This rearrangement joins TRBV27 to TRBJ1-4; D is perhaps TRBD1 (5 bases). Germline V CDR1 and CDR2: MNHEY, SMNVEV (reference sequence). This CDR3 has 15 residues. With 3 bases removed from V and 7 bases from J, the gap between germline ends came to 15 bases. In nucleotides, the CDR3 is TGTGCCAGCAGTTTGGTTAAGGGGCTGAGTGAAAAACTGTTTTTT. It yields the protein CASSLVKGLSEKLFF.

V is TRBV6-5 and J is TRBJ1-1, with D possibly TRBD1 on 5 matching bases. The CDR3 runs to 13 residues. V dropped 7 bases and J dropped 0 bases, with 9 bases sitting between them. The germline V gene encodes CDR1 MNHEY and CDR2 SVGAGI. In DNA form, the CDR3 reads TGTGCCAGCACCCAGACAGTGAACACTGAAGCTTTCTTT. Amino acid sequence: CASTQTVNTEAFF.

The rearrangement uses TRBV4-3 and TRBJ1-2; 7 positions agree with TRBD1. Trimming removed 0 bases from V and 9 bases from J; junction bases left unmatched: 10. CDR1 and CDR2 from the germline V gene are LGHNA and YSLEER. The CDR3 loop spans 15 amino acids. The CDR3 protein is CASSQDPRQGGRYTF. The CDR3 region has the DNA TGCGCCAGCAGCCAAGATCCGAGACAGGGAGGACGCTACACCTTC.

The CDR3 region is CAWSASGTSTDTQYF. Here the CDR3 DNA reads TGTGCCTGGAGTGCTAGCGGGACTAGCACAGATACGCAGTATTTT. The rearrangement uses TRBV30 and TRBJ2-3, with 9 bases lining up with TRBD2. J lost 0 bases, V lost 1 base, and 2 bases had no gene match. Germline V gene sequence: CDR1 GTSNPN, CDR2 SVGIG (reference sequence). This CDR3 spans 15 amino acids.

The rearrangement joins TRBV7-2 to TRBJ2-5; D not certain. Germline values: CDR1 SGHTA, CDR2 FQGNSA. The CDR3 has 15 residues. Trimming removed 7 bases from V and 0 bases from J, with 15 bases in between. CDR3 DNA sequence: TGTGCCAGCACCTCTTTGTTTTCGTACCAAGAGACCCAGTACTTC. This encodes CASTSLFSYQETQYF.

This CDR3 reads CASSSTSGNEDTQYF. DNA of the CDR3: TGTGCCAGCAGTTCGACTAGCGGGAATGAAGATACGCAGTATTTT. The chain links TRBV27 to TRBJ2-3; 11 nucleotides line up with TRBD2. Germline lookup yields CDR1 MNHEY and CDR2 SMNVEV (reference sequence). The ends lost 4 bases at V and 5 bases at J; junction bases unmatched: 5. The CDR3 contains 15 residues.

The J gene is TRBJ2-3, the V gene TRBV9, with 8 bases that match TRBD2. V trimming: 0 bases; J trimming: 3 bases; junction bases outside the gene matches: 9. Germline V gene data show CDR1 as SGDLS and CDR2 as YYNGEE. The CDR3 contains 17 residues. This chain's CDR3 is CASSVEGNAGGTDTQYF. CDR3 in DNA: TGTGCCAGCAGCGTAGAAGGTAATGCGGGAGGAACAGATACGCAGTATTTT.